The TCR beta chain described here comes from a study of T cells after posttransplantation cyclophosphamide. Cyclophosphamide on days +3 and +4 followed busulfan-fludarabine conditioning and a marrow graft. The V gene lost 3 bases and the J gene lost 5 bases, with 13 bases spanning the gap. The CDR3 extends over 14 amino acids. Germline CDR1 is SEHNR and CDR2 is FQNEAQ (reference sequence). Clones were sequenced by immunoSEQ multiplex PCR, and TCRdb holds only the in-frame ones, with some missing. This repertoire holds approximately 10,000 clones, and none appear only once. This clone showed up many times.

The chain recombines TRBV7-9 with TRBJ2-5; TRBD2 might be the D (6 bases). This receptor was identified in a male patient aged 50 to 60 who received an allogeneic stem cell transplant from a related donor and was CMV-positive. Some T cells may trace back to the graft donor. The specimen comprised PBMCs, sampled less than 370 days after allogeneic stem cell transplant with posttransplant cyclophosphamide. The CDR3 region has the DNA TGTGCCAGCAGCTTGCGGGGATGGGGGGAGACCCAGTACTTC. Its protein product is CASSLRGWGETQYF.